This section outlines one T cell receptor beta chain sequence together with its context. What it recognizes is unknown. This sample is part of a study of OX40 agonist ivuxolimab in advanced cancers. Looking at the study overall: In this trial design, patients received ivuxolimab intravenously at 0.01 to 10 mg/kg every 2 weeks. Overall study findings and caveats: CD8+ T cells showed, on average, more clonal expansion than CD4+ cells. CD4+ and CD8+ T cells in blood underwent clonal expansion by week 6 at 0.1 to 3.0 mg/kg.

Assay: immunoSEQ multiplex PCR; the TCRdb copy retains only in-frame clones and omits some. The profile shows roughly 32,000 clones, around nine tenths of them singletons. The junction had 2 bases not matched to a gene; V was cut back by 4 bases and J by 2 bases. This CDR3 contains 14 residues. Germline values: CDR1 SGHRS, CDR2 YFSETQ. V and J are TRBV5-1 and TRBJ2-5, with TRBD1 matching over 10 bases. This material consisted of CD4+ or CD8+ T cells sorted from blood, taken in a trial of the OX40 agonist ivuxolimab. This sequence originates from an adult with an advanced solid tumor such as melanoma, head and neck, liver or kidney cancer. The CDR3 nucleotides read TGCGCCAGCAGCGTGGGACAGGGGCAAGAGACCCAGTACTTC. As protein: CASSVGQGQETQYF.